Each of the 17 T cell receptor beta chains below was sequenced from the same sample in a study of CD8 T cells in ankylosing spondylitis. TCRdb called the 5' RACE reads again in MiXCR, with one record for every CDR3 protein. This sample carries 750,000 to 850,000 distinct CDR3 sequences, about 12% of them seen once, and the ten largest clones take 0.51%. Findings of the study overall: A motif of roughly eight highly homologous TCR beta variants was seen as apparently characteristic of ankylosing spondylitis blood.

No antigens are known for them. Sequenced: blood, either unsorted or a sorted T cell fraction (not recorded which). These receptor sequences come from a male donor with ankylosing spondylitis.

This clonotype was picked up a small number of times. V is TRBV20-1 and J is TRBJ1-6; D possibly corresponds to TRBD1 (5 bases). The germline gives CDR1 DFQATT, CDR2 SNEGSKA (reference sequence). CDR3 size: 12 residues. Here the CDR3 reads CRAGTANSPLHF. As DNA, the CDR3 is TGCAGGGCCGGGACCGCCAATTCACCCCTCCACTTT.

The chain is built from TRBV7-2 and TRBJ2-3, with D unclear. Per germline, CDR1 SGHTA and CDR2 FQGNSA. This CDR3 comprises 15 residues. V lost 7 bases and J lost 0, with 14 bases in between. The CDR3 DNA is TGTGCCAGCATCATTAGGATAGAAAGCACAGATACGCAGTATTTT. Its protein product is CASIIRIESTDTQYF. Full variable domain (outside the CDR3, taken from reference TRBV7-2 and TRBJ2-3): GAGVSQSPSNKVTEKGKDVELRCDPISGHTALYWYRQSLGQGLEFLIYFQGNSAPDKSGLPSDRFSAERTGGSVSTLTIQRTQQEDSAVYLCASIIRIESTDTQYFGPGTRLTVL.

Only a few counts were recorded for this clonotype. This rearrangement joins TRBV27 to TRBJ1-1, with D possibly TRBD1 on 6 matching bases. Germline V gene lookup returns CDR1 MNHEY and CDR2 SMNVEV (reference sequence). This CDR3 contains 16 residues. V was shortened by 3 bases and J by 2 bases, with 16 bases between the two germline ends. The CDR3 nucleotides are TGTGCCAGCAGTTTTGGACTCATCAGGGGTAACACTGAAGCTTTCTTT. Protein: CASSFGLIRGNTEAFF.

This clonotype has a handful of counts. V and J are TRBV7-2 and TRBJ2-1, with 13 bases identical to TRBD2. The CDR3 is 16 amino acids. Trimming at V came to 5 bases and at J to 7 bases, leaving 8 bases not matched to a gene. Per germline, CDR1 SGHTA and CDR2 FQGNSA. The DNA of the CDR3 is TGTGCCAGCAGCACCAACCGACTAGCGGGAGGAAATGAGCAGTTCTTC. Its protein is CASSTNRLAGGNEQFF.

This clonotype has a handful of counts. The chain combines TRBV29-1 with TRBJ2-3; D possibly corresponds to TRBD2 (5 bases). Germline lookup yields CDR1 SQVTM and CDR2 ANQGSEA. V dropped 4 bases and J dropped 0 bases, with 11 bases sitting between them. The length of the CDR3 is 14 residues. The CDR3 here is CSVVSRGSTDTQYF. The CDR3 DNA sequence: TGCAGCGTTGTCTCCCGCGGGAGCACAGATACGCAGTATTTT.

This clonotype has a handful of counts. The J gene is TRBJ2-1, the V gene TRBV7-2; 8 bases are shared with TRBD2. The CDR3 consists of 16 residues. Germline assignment: CDR1 SGHTA and CDR2 FQGNSA. Trimming removed 3 bases from V and 4 bases from J; junction bases left unmatched: 8. CDR3: CASSFITGGVYNEQFF. CDR3 DNA sequence: TGTGCCAGCAGCTTTATAACGGGGGGGGTATACAATGAGCAGTTCTTC.

The J gene is TRBJ1-2, the V gene TRBV30; 8 bases map to TRBD1. J gave up 5 bases and V 6 bases, and 11 bases lay outside the gene matches. The CDR3 contains 14 residues. The V gene's germline CDR1 is GTSNPN and CDR2 SVGIG (reference sequence). CDR3 DNA sequence: TGTGCCTGCCCTCCTCGACAGGGGTGGTATGGCTACACCTTC. This encodes CACPPRQGWYGYTF. Based on the CDR3 plus reference TRBV30 and TRBJ1-2, the full variable domain is SQTIHQWPATLVQPVGSPLSLECTVEGTSNPNLYWYRQAAGRGLQLLFYSVGIGQISSEVPQNLSASRPQDRQFILSSKKLLLSDSGFYLCACPPRQGWYGYTFGSGTRLTVV.

This clonotype was detected ten times or more. J is TRBJ2-1 and V is TRBV20-1; D gene ambiguous. Germline V gene data show CDR1 as DFQATT and CDR2 as SNEGSKA (reference sequence). Trimming shortened V by 3 bases and J by 10 bases, and 13 bases separated the two germline ends. This CDR3 has 12 amino acids. CDR3 region: CSASTSSREQFF. The CDR3 nucleotides are TGCAGTGCTAGTACCTCCAGCCGAGAGCAGTTCTTC.

This clonotype occurred a few times. This sequence joins TRBV7-2 and TRBJ1-2; 10 bases match TRBD1. This CDR3 contains 14 residues. The germline V gene encodes CDR1 SGHTA and CDR2 FQGNSA. The V gene end was trimmed by 5 bases and the J gene end by 4 bases; junction bases not matched to a gene: 4. The CDR3 here is CASSRQGAGYGYTF. CDR3 in DNA: TGTGCCAGCAGCCGACAGGGGGCTGGCTATGGCTACACCTTC.

This clonotype was found a few times. The V and J genes are TRBV15 and TRBJ2-3; 8 bases are a match to TRBD2. The CDR3 length is 16 residues. CDR1 LNHNV and CDR2 YYDKDF come from the germline V gene (reference sequence). V lost 2 bases and J lost 1; bases outside the gene matches: 5. CDR3 protein: CATSRRSGRGTDTQYF. The CDR3 DNA is TGTGCCACCAGCAGAAGGAGCGGGAGAGGCACAGATACGCAGTATTTT. The complete variable domain, with remaining parts taken from reference TRBV15 and TRBJ2-3, reads DAMVIQNPRYQVTQFGKPVTLSCSQTLNHNVMYWYQQKSSQAPKLLFHYYDKDFNNEADTPDNFQSRRPNTSFCFLDIRSPGLGDTAMYLCATSRRSGRGTDTQYFGPGTRLTVL.

This clonotype has only a few counts. The J gene is TRBJ1-4, the V gene TRBV20-1, with D maybe TRBD1 (5 bases). The CDR3 sequence is 14 residues long. Trimming stripped 0 bases from V and 6 bases from J, with 11 bases between. Germline V gene lookup returns CDR1 DFQATT and CDR2 SNEGSKA (reference sequence). CDR3: CSAREHRFYEKLFF. The CDR3 DNA is TGCAGTGCTAGAGAACACAGGTTTTATGAAAAACTGTTTTTT.

A few counts support this clonotype. The J gene is TRBJ2-3, the V gene TRBV20-1; D is ambiguous. Trimming removed 4 bases from V and 2 bases from J, with 13 bases in between. This CDR3 spans 14 amino acids. Germline-derived CDR1 and CDR2 are DFQATT and SNEGSKA (reference sequence). The CDR3 spells CSAIPRKATDTQYF. The CDR3 region has the DNA TGCAGTGCTATTCCGAGAAAGGCCACAGATACGCAGTATTTT.

This chain connects TRBV7-3 to TRBJ1-2; 7 nucleotides align to TRBD1. The germline CDR1 and CDR2 sequences are SGHTA and FQGTGA. The CDR3 has 16 residues. The ends lost 5 bases at V and 8 bases at J; junction bases unmatched: 17. The CDR3 bases are TGTGCCAGCAGCCAAATAGGACAGGCGGGGCCTTGGGGCTACACCTTC. Protein product: CASSQIGQAGPWGYTF.

The table lists this clonotype with a few counts. The chain combines TRBV7-9 with TRBJ2-1; the D gene is possibly TRBD2 (5 bases). V was clipped by 0 bases and J by 9 bases, with 12 bases between them. Germline assignment: CDR1 SEHNR and CDR2 FQNEAQ (reference sequence). The CDR3 has 14 residues. The CDR3 sequence is CASSLALWSGEQFF. The CDR3 nucleotides read TGTGCCAGCAGCTTAGCGCTGTGGAGCGGTGAGCAGTTCTTC.

This clonotype was counted a few times. V gene TRBV20-1 combines with J gene TRBJ2-2; the match to TRBD1 covers 10 bases. V shed 3 bases and J 3 bases; nucleotides not matched to a gene: 7. The CDR3 sequence is 16 residues long. CDR1 DFQATT and CDR2 SNEGSKA come from the germline V gene (reference sequence). This CDR3 reads CSARPATGGYTGELFF. In DNA, the CDR3 is TGCAGTGCTAGGCCCGCGACAGGGGGCTACACCGGGGAGCTGTTTTTT.

V is TRBV6-1 and J is TRBJ2-7, with 7 bases identical to TRBD1. V shed 4 bases and J 2 bases; nucleotides not matched to a gene: 8. Germline V gives CDR1 MNHNS, CDR2 SASEGT. This CDR3 is built from 15 residues. CDR3 sequence: CASSVAGTVPYEQYF. The CDR3, as DNA: TGTGCCAGCAGTGTCGCCGGGACAGTCCCCTACGAGCAGTACTTC.

The table lists this clonotype with a few counts. The chain combines TRBV20-1 with TRBJ2-3; TRBD2 aligns across 12 bases. V lost 4 bases and J lost 3; bases outside the gene matches: 2. Germline CDR1 is DFQATT and CDR2 is SNEGSKA (reference sequence). The CDR3 spans 14 residues. CDR3 residues: CSATTSGRTDTQYF. In DNA, the CDR3 is TGCAGTGCTACTACTAGCGGGAGGACAGATACGCAGTATTTT.